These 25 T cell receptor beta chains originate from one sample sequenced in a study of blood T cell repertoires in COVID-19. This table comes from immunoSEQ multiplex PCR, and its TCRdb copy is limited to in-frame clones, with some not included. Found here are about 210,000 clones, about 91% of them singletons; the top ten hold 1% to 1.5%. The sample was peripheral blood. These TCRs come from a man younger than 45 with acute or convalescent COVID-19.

In DNA form, the CDR3 reads TGTGCCAGCAGCCGCGTGGACAGGGTGGAAGGCTACACCTTC. It translates to CASSRVDRVEGYTF. The rearrangement uses TRBV2 and TRBJ1-2, with TRBD1 matching 8 bases. This CDR3 has 14 residues. J lost 8 bases, V lost 6 bases, and 11 bases had no gene match. From germline, CDR1 is SNHLY and CDR2 FYNNEI.

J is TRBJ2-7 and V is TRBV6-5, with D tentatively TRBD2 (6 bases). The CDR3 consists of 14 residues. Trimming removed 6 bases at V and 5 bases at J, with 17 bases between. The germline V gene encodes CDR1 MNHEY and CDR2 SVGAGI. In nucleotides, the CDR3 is TGTGCCAGCAGCCGCTCCTCGCGGGACGACGAGCAGTACTTC. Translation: CASSRSSRDDEQYF.

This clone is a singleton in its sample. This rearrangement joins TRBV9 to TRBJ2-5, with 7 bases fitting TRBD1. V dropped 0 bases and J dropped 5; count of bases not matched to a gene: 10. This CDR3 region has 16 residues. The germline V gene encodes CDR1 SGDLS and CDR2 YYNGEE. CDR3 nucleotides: TGTGCCAGCAGCGTAGGGGAGACAGGGTATATGGAGACCCAGTACTTC. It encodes CASSVGETGYMETQYF.

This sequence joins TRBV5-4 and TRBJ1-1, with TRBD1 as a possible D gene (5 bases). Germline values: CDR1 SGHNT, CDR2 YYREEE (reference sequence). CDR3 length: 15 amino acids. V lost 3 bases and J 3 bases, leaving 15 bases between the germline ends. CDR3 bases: TGTGCCAGCAGCTCCACAGGAGGGGACGACACTGAAGCTTTCTTT. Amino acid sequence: CASSSTGGDDTEAFF.

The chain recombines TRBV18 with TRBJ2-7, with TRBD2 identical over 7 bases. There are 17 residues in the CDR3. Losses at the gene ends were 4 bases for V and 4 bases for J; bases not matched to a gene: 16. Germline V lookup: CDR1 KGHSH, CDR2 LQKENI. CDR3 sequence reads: CASSRRAPSAGGYEQYF. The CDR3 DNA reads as TGTGCCAGCTCACGGCGAGCTCCTAGCGCCGGGGGGTACGAGCAGTACTTC.

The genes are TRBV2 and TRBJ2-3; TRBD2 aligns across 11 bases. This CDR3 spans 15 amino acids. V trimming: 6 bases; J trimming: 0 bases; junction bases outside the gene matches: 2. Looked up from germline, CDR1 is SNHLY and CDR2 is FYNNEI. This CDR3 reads CASRRLAGSTDTQYF. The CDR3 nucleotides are TGTGCCAGCAGACGACTAGCGGGGAGCACAGATACGCAGTATTTT.

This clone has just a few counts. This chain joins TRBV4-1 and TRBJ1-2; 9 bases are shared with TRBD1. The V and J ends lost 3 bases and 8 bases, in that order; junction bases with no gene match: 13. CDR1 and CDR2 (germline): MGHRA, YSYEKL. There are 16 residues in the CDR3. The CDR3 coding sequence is TGCGCCAGCAGCCAGGGACAGGGACCGATACCTGGGGGCTACACCTTC. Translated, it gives CASSQGQGPIPGGYTF.

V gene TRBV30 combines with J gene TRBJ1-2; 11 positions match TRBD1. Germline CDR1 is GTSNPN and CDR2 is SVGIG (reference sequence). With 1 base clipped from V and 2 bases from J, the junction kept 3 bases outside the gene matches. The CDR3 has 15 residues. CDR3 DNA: TGTGCCTGGAGTGAGGGGACAGGGGGGAACTATGGCTACACCTTC. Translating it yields CAWSEGTGGNYGYTF.

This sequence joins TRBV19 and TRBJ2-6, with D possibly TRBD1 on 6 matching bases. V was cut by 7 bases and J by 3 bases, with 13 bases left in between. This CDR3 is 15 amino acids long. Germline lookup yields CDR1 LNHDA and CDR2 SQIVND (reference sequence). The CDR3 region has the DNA TGTGCCAGTACCCCCGACAGGCGTGGGGCCAACGTCCTGACTTTC. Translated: CASTPDRRGANVLTF.

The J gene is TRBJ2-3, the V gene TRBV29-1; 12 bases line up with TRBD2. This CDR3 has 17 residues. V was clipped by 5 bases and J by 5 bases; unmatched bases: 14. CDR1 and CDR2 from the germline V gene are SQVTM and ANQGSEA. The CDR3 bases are TGCAGCGTTTACGGGGGACTAGCGGGTGAATGGGAAGATACGCAGTATTTT. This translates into CSVYGGLAGEWEDTQYF.

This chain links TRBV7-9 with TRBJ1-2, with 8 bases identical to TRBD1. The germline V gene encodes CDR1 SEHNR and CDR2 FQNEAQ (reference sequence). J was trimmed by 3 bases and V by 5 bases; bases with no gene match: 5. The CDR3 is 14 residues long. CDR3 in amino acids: CASSPGQAYYGYTF. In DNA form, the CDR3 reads TGTGCCAGCAGCCCGGGACAGGCTTACTATGGCTACACCTTC.

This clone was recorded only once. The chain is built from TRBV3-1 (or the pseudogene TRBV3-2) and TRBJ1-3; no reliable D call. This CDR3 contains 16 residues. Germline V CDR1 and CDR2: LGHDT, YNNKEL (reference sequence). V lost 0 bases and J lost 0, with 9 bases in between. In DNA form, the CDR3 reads TGTGCCAGCAGCCAAGAATGGGCAGCCTCTGGAAACACCATATATTTT. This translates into CASSQEWAASGNTIYF.

In nucleotides, the CDR3 is TGTGCCAGCAGCGAAGGGGCGGGGGAGCTGTTTTTT. Translation gives CASSEGAGELFF. This chain joins TRBV7-9 and TRBJ2-2; D may be TRBD1 (5 bases). The CDR3 extends over 12 amino acids. The V gene's germline CDR1 is SEHNR and CDR2 FQNEAQ (reference sequence). Trimming cost V 5 bases and J 8 bases, with 9 bases left between them. Looking up the rest from reference TRBV7-9 and TRBJ2-2 gives the full variable domain: DTGVSQNPRHKITKRGQNVTFRCDPISEHNRLYWYRQTLGQGPEFLTYFQNEAQLEKSRLLSDRFSAERPKGSFSTLEIQRTEQGDSAMYLCASSEGAGELFFGEGSRLTVL.

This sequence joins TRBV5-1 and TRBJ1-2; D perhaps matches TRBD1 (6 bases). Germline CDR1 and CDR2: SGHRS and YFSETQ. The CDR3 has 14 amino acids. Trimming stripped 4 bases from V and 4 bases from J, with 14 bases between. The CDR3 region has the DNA TGCGCCAGCAGCCCCTTTGGACAGCGCTATGGCTACACCTTC. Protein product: CASSPFGQRYGYTF. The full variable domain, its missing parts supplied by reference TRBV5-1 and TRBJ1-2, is KAGVTQTPRYLIKTRGQQVTLSCSPISGHRSVSWYQQTPGQGLQFLFEYFSETQRNKGNFPGRFSGRQFSNSRSEMNVSTLELGDSALYLCASSPFGQRYGYTFGSGTRLTVV.

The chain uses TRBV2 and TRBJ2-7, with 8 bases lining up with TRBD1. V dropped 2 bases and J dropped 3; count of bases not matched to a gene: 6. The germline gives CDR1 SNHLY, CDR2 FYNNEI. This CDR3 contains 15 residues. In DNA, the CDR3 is TGTGCCAGCAGTGAATTCAGGGGGCCCTTCTACGAGCAGTACTTC. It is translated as CASSEFRGPFYEQYF.

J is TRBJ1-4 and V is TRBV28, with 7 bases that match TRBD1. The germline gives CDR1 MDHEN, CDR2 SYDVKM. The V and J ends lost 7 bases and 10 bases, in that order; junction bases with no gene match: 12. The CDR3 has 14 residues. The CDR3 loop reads CASTIDRARVKLFF. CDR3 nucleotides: TGTGCCAGCACCATCGACAGGGCTCGTGTAAAACTGTTTTTT.

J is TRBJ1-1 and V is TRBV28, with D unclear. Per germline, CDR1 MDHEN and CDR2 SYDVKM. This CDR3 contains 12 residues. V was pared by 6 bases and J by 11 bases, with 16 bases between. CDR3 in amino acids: CASSPGSRVAFF. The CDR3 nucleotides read TGTGCCAGCAGCCCTGGGTCCCGGGTGGCTTTCTTT. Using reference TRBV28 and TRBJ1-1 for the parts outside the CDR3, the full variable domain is DVKVTQSSRYLVKRTGEKVFLECVQDMDHENMFWYRQDPGLGLRLIYFSYDVKMKEKGDIPEGYSVSREKKERFSLILESASTNQTSMYLCASSPGSRVAFFGQGTRLTVV.

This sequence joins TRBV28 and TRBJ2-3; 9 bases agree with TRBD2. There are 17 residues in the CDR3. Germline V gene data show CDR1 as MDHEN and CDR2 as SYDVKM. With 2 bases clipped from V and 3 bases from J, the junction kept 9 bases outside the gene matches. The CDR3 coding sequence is TGTGCCAGCAGTTTACCCCTGGGACTAGCTGGTACAGATACGCAGTATTTT. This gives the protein CASSLPLGLAGTDTQYF. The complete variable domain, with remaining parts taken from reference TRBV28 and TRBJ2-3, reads DVKVTQSSRYLVKRTGEKVFLECVQDMDHENMFWYRQDPGLGLRLIYFSYDVKMKEKGDIPEGYSVSREKKERFSLILESASTNQTSMYLCASSLPLGLAGTDTQYFGPGTRLTVL.

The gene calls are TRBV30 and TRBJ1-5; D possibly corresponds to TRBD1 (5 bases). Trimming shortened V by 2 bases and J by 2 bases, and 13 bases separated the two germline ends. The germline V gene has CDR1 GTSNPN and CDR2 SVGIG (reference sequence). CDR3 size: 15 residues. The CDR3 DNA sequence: TGTGCCTGGAGTAAAAAAGGCAGGGGCAATCAGCCCCAGCATTTT. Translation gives CAWSKKGRGNQPQHF.

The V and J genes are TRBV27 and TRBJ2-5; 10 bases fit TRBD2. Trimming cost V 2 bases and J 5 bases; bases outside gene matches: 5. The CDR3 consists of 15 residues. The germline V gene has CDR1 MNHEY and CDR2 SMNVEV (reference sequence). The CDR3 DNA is TGTGCCAGCAGTTTAAGCGGGGGGGCCCGGGAGACCCAGTACTTC. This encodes CASSLSGGARETQYF.

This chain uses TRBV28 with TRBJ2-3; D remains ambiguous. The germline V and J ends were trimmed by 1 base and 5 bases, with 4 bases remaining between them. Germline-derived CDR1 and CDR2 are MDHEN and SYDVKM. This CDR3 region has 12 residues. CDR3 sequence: CASSLFKDTQYF. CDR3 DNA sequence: TGTGCCAGCAGTTTATTTAAAGATACGCAGTATTTT.

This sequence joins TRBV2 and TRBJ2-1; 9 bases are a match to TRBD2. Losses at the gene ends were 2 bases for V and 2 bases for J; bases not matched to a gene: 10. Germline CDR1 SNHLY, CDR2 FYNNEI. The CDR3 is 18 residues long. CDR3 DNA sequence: TGTGCCAGCAGTGAATGGGGGTGGCGGGAGGGCACCTACAATGAGCAGTTCTTC. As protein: CASSEWGWREGTYNEQFF.

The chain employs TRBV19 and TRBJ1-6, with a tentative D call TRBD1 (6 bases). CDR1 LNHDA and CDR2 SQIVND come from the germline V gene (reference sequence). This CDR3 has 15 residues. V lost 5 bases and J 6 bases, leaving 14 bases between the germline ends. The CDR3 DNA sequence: TGTGCCAGTAGTGTGGACAGCAACGTTAATTCACCCCTCCACTTT. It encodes CASSVDSNVNSPLHF.

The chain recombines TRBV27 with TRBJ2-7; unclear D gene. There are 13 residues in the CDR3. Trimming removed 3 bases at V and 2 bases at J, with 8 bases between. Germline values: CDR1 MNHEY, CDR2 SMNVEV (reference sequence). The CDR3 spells CASSLTPTYEQYF. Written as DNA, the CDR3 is TGTGCCAGCAGTTTGACACCTACCTACGAGCAGTACTTC.

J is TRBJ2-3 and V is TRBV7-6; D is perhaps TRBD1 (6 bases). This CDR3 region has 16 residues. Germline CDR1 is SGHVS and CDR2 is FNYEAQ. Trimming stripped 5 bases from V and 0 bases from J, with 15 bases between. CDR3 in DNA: TGTGCCAGCAGCCCCCACTCGGACAGAAGCACAGATACGCAGTATTTT. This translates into CASSPHSDRSTDTQYF.